These T cell receptor beta chains were read from a single sample in a study of blood T cell repertoires in COVID-19. The method was immunoSEQ multiplex PCR; TCRdb's version includes in-frame clones alone and lacks a portion of them. The data show around 73,000 clones, 82% seen once. What was sequenced was peripheral blood. The origin of the receptors is a woman aged 55-75 years with acute or convalescent COVID-19. Each CDR3 is given with its conserved first and last residue.

J gene,V gene,CDR3 protein
TRBJ1-3,TRBV19,CASRLDRASGNTIYF
TRBJ1-1,TRBV6-4,CASRPDFFPNTEAFF
TRBJ1-4,TRBV5-4,CASSLGGGPHNEKLFF
TRBJ1-5,TRBV21-1,CASSKGVSVVTSQPQHF
TRBJ1-2,TRBV2,CASSVLTNYGYTF
TRBJ2-3,TRBV5-1,CASSPDRGDTQYF
TRBJ1-2,TRBV5-1,CASSDLEGYGYTF
TRBJ1-1,TRBV5-1,CASSLGENIMNTEAFF
TRBJ1-2,TRBV7-9,CASTLLTGDNYGYTF
TRBJ1-2,TRBV2,CASSESVTDNYGYTF
TRBJ2-7,TRBV5-1,CASSATGGYEQYF
TRBJ2-2,TRBV11-2,CASSSGQGLNTGELFF
TRBJ2-7,TRBV2,CASRRTGSDEQYF
TRBJ2-1,TRBV4-1,CASSQGYPGNEQFF
TRBJ1-2,TRBV10-2,CASSWDRLNYGYTF
TRBJ1-3,TRBV9,CASSVSGSGNTIYF
TRBJ1-4,TRBV6-5,CASRYGTVLFF
TRBJ1-5,TRBV24-1,CATSDSRDFNQPQHF
TRBJ1-1,TRBV10-3,CAISESRGGKDKTEAFF
TRBJ1-4,TRBV6-5,CASSYSGAENEKLFF
TRBJ1-2,TRBV2,CASSEETGGHGYTF
TRBJ1-2,TRBV5-6,CASSFQGVGYGYTF
TRBJ2-3,TRBV2,CASRRTGLGITDTQYF
TRBJ1-2,TRBV18,CASSLGLANYGYTF
TRBJ1-5,TRBV7-8,CASSPSSARRNQPQHF
TRBJ2-7,TRBV6-5,CASRGTGSYEQYF
TRBJ1-1,TRBV9,CASSVDLGNTEAFF
TRBJ1-1,TRBV19,CASSTSDRDTTTEAFF
TRBJ1-2,TRBV5-4,CASSSTQGRDGYTF
TRBJ1-6,TRBV5-1,CASSTGQGPSSLHF
TRBJ2-7,TRBV2,CASSVMRQYEQYF
TRBJ1-1,TRBV18,CASSARQGVKRNTEAFF
TRBJ1-4,TRBV24-1,CATSEAGTGDEKLFF